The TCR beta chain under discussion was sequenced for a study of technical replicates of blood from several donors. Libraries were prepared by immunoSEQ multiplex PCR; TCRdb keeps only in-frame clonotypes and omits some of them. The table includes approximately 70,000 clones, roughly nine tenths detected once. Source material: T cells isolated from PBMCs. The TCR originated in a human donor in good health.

The CDR3: CASSEFGYEVGQPQHF. The CDR3 DNA sequence: TGTGCCAGTTCCGAGTTTGGTTACGAGGTCGGCCAGCCCCAGCATTTT. The chain couples TRBV19 to TRBJ1-5; no reliable D call. Germline lookup yields CDR1 LNHDA and CDR2 SQIVND (reference sequence). The CDR3 covers 16 residues. The V end lost 8 bases, the J end lost 7 bases, and 24 bases lay between the germline ends.